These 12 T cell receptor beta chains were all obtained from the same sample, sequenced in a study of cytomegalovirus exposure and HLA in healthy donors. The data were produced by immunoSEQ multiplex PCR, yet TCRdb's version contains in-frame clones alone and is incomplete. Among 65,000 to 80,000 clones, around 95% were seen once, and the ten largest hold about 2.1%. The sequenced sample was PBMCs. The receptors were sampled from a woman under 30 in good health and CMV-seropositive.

The CDR3 nucleotides are TGTGCCAGCAGCATAACCCGGGACTCCCCTTCAAATGAGCAGTTCTTC. Its translation: CASSITRDSPSNEQFF. The V and J genes are TRBV7-6 and TRBJ2-1; possible D gene TRBD2, 6 bases. The CDR3 runs to 16 residues. V gave up 5 bases and J gave up 7 bases, with 21 bases separating them. Looked up from germline, CDR1 is SGHVS and CDR2 is FNYEAQ. Together with reference TRBV7-6 and TRBJ2-1, the CDR3 gives the full variable domain: GAGVSQSPRYKVTKRGQDVALRCDPISGHVSLYWYRQALGQGPEFLTYFNYEAQQDKSGLPNDRFSAERPEGSISTLTIQRTEQRDSAMYRCASSITRDSPSNEQFFGPGTRLTVL.

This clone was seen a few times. CDR3 amino acids: CASSPPGGGDGYTF. DNA of the CDR3: TGTGCCAGCAGTCCACCCGGGGGTGGGGATGGCTACACCTTC. This chain joins TRBV6-5 and TRBJ1-2; a weak D match, TRBD1 (5 bases). V was pared by 5 bases and J by 6 bases, with 16 bases between. CDR1 is MNHEY and CDR2 is SVGAGI in the germline V gene. The CDR3 length is 14 residues.

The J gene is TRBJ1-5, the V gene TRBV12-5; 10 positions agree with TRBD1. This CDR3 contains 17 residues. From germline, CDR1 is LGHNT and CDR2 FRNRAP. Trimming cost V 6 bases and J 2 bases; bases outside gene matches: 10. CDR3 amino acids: CASGPGQGLLGNQPQHF. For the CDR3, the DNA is TGTGCTAGTGGCCCGGGACAGGGGCTCCTTGGCAATCAGCCCCAGCATTTT.

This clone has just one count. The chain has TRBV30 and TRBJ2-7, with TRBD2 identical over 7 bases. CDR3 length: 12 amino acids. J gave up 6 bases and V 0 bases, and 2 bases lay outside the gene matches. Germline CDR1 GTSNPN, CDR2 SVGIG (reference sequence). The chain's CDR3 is CAWSVAGSEQYF. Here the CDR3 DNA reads TGTGCCTGGAGTGTAGCGGGGAGCGAGCAGTACTTC.

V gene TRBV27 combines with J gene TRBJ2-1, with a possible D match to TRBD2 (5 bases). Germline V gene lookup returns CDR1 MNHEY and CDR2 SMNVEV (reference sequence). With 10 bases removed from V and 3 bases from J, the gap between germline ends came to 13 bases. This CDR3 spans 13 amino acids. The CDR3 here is CATSVGVYNEQFF. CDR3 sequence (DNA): TGTGCCACTTCGGTGGGAGTCTACAATGAGCAGTTCTTC.

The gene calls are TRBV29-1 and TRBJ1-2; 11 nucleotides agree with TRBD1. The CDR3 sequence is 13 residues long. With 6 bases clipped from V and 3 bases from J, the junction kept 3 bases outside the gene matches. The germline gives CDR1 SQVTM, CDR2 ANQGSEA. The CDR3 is CSVGQGADYGYTF. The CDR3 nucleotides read TGCAGCGTCGGACAGGGGGCGGACTATGGCTACACCTTC.

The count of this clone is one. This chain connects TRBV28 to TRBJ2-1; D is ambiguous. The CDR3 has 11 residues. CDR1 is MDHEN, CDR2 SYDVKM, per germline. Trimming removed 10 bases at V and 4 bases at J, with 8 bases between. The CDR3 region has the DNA TGTGCCACCGCCGGGTACAATGAGCAGTTCTTC. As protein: CATAGYNEQFF. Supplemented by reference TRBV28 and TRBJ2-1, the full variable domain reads DVKVTQSSRYLVKRTGEKVFLECVQDMDHENMFWYRQDPGLGLRLIYFSYDVKMKEKGDIPEGYSVSREKKERFSLILESASTNQTSMYLCATAGYNEQFFGPGTRLTVL.

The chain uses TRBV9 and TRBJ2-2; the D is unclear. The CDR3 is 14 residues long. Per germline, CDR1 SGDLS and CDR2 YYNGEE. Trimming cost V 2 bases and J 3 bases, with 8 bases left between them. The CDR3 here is CASSVSSYTGELFF. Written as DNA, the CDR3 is TGTGCCAGCAGCGTTAGTTCTTACACCGGGGAGCTGTTTTTT.

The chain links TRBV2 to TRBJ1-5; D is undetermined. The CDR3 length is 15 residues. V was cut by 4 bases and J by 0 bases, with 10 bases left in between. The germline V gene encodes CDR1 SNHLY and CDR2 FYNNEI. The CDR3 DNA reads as TGTGCCAGCAGTGCGAGGGCCTATAGCAATCAGCCCCAGCATTTT. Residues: CASSARAYSNQPQHF.

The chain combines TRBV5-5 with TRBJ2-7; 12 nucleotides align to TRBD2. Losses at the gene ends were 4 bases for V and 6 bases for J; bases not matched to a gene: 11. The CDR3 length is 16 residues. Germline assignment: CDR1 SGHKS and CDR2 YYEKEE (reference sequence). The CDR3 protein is CASSPLTSGGFSEQYF. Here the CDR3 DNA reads TGTGCCAGCAGCCCCCTGACTAGCGGGGGATTTTCCGAGCAGTACTTC.

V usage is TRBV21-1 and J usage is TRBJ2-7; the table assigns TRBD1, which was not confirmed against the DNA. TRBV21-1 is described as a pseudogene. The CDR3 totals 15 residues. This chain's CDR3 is CASSKGCDVDRAEGF. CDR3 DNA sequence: TGTGCCAGCAGCAAAGGCTGTGACGTTGACAGGGCCGAGGGCTTC.

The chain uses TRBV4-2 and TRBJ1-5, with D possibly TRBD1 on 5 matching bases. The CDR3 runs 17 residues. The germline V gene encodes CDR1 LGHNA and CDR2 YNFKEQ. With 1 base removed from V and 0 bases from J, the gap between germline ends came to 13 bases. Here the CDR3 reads CASSQGQGLDSNQPQHF. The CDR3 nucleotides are TGTGCCAGCAGCCAAGGCCAGGGTCTGGATAGCAATCAGCCCCAGCATTTT.